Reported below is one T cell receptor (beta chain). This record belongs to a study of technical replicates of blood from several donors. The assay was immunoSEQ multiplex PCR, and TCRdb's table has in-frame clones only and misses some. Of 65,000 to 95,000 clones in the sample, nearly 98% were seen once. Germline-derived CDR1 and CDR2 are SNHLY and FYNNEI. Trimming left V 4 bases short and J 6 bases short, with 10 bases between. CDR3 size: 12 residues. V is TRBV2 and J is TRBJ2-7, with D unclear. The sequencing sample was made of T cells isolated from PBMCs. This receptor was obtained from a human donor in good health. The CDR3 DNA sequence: TGTGCCAGCAGTGCCGATTGGAGCGAGCAGTACTTC. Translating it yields CASSADWSEQYF.